The T cell receptor beta chain under discussion was sequenced for a study of beta chain features in type 1 diabetes. The germline gives CDR1 SGHTA, CDR2 FQGNSA. Unmatched junction bases numbered 2, after V lost 4 bases and J lost 2 bases. The CDR3 extends over 15 amino acids. The sequenced template was cDNA made from the entire isolated RNA. Using immunoSEQ multiplex PCR, the repertoire was profiled, and TCRdb retains in-frame clones only, with some absent. The sample shows 200,000 to 250,000 clones, roughly two thirds of them seen only once. This clone showed up just once. The antigen is undetermined. Study results and caveats: An over-representation of cells with high TCR expression could result from cDNA sequencing. Among type 1 diabetes patients, VDJ junctions had fewer insertions and more deletions. Patients and controls would be equally affected if PCR favored shorter templates.

CD45RO/CCR7/CD25/CD127/CD95/CD27 staining was used to isolate CD4+ naive, central memory, regulatory and stem cell-like memory cells by sorting. The TCR comes from a man younger than 45 in good health. The V gene is TRBV7-2, the J gene TRBJ2-1; 10 nucleotides align to TRBD1. The material sequenced was naive CD4+ T cells from blood. The CDR3 DNA follows: TGTGCCAGCAGCTGGGGACAGGGGCCCTACAATGAGCAGTTCTTC. As protein: CASSWGQGPYNEQFF.